This passage covers 25 T cell receptor beta chains from one sample sequenced in a study of cytomegalovirus exposure and HLA in healthy donors. The PCR used 60 Vbeta and 13 Jbeta primers. Repertoires were generated with immunoSEQ multiplex PCR, while TCRdb's copy carries only in-frame clones and drops some. Among around 140,000 clones listed, around four fifths were seen once. Sample: PBMCs. Receptors originate from a woman in her fifties or sixties in good health and CMV-seropositive.

The CDR3 DNA follows: TGTGCCAGCAGCCTACAGGGGTGGGAAGATACGCAGTATTTT. Amino acid sequence: CASSLQGWEDTQYF. The genes are TRBV7-9 and TRBJ2-3; 7 bases line up with TRBD1. The CDR3 length is 14 residues. Germline V CDR1 and CDR2: SEHNR, FQNEAQ (reference sequence). V was pared by 5 bases and J by 5 bases, with 7 bases of the junction left unmatched.

The rearrangement links TRBV7-8 to TRBJ2-7, with 10 bases matching TRBD2. The germline V gene has CDR1 SGHVS and CDR2 FQNEAQ. J gave up 2 bases and V 0 bases, and 1 base lay outside the gene matches. The CDR3 has 15 residues. CDR3 coding DNA: TGTGCCAGCAGCTTAGCACTAGCGGGGCCCTACGAGCAGTACTTC. The encoded protein is CASSLALAGPYEQYF.

This clone was seen just once. V and J are TRBV9 and TRBJ2-3, with 14 bases lining up with TRBD2. Trimming at V came to 0 bases and at J to 3 bases, leaving 3 bases not matched to a gene. CDR1 and CDR2 from the germline V gene are SGDLS and YYNGEE. The CDR3 totals 17 residues. Here the CDR3 DNA reads TGTGCCAGCAGCGTAGAAGGGACTAGCGGGAGAACAGATACGCAGTATTTT. This sequence encodes CASSVEGTSGRTDTQYF.

The rearrangement joins TRBV27 to TRBJ1-1, with 9 bases identical to TRBD1. Germline V gene data show CDR1 as MNHEY and CDR2 as SMNVEV (reference sequence). The CDR3 runs to 12 residues. The junction had 4 bases not matched to a gene; V was cut back by 6 bases and J by 8 bases. CDR3 loop: CASSLQGAEAFF. CDR3 nucleotide sequence: TGTGCCAGCAGCCTACAGGGGGCCGAAGCTTTCTTT.

The rearrangement links TRBV9 to TRBJ2-5; 7 nucleotides agree with TRBD2. The tail of the sequence fits TRBJ2-7 better, so the J call may be wrong. The CDR3 sequence is 14 residues long. Germline CDR1 and CDR2: SGDLS and YYNGEE. In DNA form, the CDR3 reads TGTGCCAGCAGCGTAGTCTCTAGCGGCTACGAGCAGTACTTC. It specifies CASSVVSSGYEQYF.

J is TRBJ1-5 and V is TRBV18; TRBD1 matches 11 bases. CDR1 and CDR2 (germline): KGHSH, LQKENI. The CDR3 spans 14 residues. The trim removed 5 bases at V and 6 bases at J, leaving 3 bases unmatched. CDR3 residues: CASSGQGAGQPQHF. The CDR3 DNA is TGTGCCAGCTCAGGACAGGGGGCGGGTCAGCCCCAGCATTTT.

The V gene is TRBV5-1, the J gene TRBJ1-1; 7 bases map to TRBD1. Germline trimming cut 0 bases from V and 5 bases from J; bases unmatched to any gene: 4. Per germline, CDR1 SGHRS and CDR2 YFSETQ. This CDR3 contains 14 residues. The CDR3 nucleotides are TGCGCCAGCAGCTTGGGGTACAGGGGAACTGAAGCTTTCTTT. It specifies CASSLGYRGTEAFF.

The chain uses TRBV5-1 and TRBJ1-1; TRBD1 aligns across 8 bases. This CDR3 contains 14 residues. V lost 4 bases and J lost 4; bases outside the gene matches: 6. Germline V gene sequence: CDR1 SGHRS, CDR2 YFSETQ. CDR3 sequence: CASSPGQGGTEAFF. Written as DNA, the CDR3 is TGCGCCAGCAGCCCCGGACAGGGTGGCACTGAAGCTTTCTTT.

This sequence joins TRBV28 and TRBJ2-7; 7 bases fit TRBD2. Germline V gives CDR1 MDHEN, CDR2 SYDVKM. The CDR3 runs to 15 residues. V gave up 7 bases and J gave up 2 bases; unmatched junction bases: 11. This CDR3 is CASTPIRGVAYEQYF. The DNA of the CDR3 is TGTGCCAGCACCCCAATTCGGGGGGTCGCCTACGAGCAGTACTTC.

The chain uses TRBV9 and TRBJ1-1, with 9 bases matching TRBD1. This CDR3 has 14 residues. V was clipped by 3 bases and J by 3 bases; unmatched bases: 3. The germline V gene has CDR1 SGDLS and CDR2 YYNGEE. DNA of the CDR3: TGTGCCAGCAGCGCAGACAGGGGGTACACTGAAGCTTTCTTT. It is translated as CASSADRGYTEAFF. Combining the CDR3 with reference TRBV9 and TRBJ1-1 gives the whole variable domain DSGVTQTPKHLITATGQRVTLRCSPRSGDLSVYWYQQSLDQGLQFLIQYYNGEERAKGNILERFSAQQFPDLHSELNLSSLELGDSALYFCASSADRGYTEAFFGQGTRLTVV.

J is TRBJ2-7 and V is TRBV7-9; D is uncertain. V was shortened by 1 base and J by 3 bases, with 13 bases between the two germline ends. The CDR3 runs to 15 residues. The germline V gene has CDR1 SEHNR and CDR2 FQNEAQ (reference sequence). The CDR3 nucleotides read TGTGCCAGCAGCTTAGACACAGCCGCCGACTACGAGCAGTACTTC. Translating gives CASSLDTAADYEQYF.

J is TRBJ2-3 and V is TRBV7-3; TRBD2 might be the D (5 bases). CDR1 is SGHTA, CDR2 FQGTGA, per germline. The length of the CDR3 is 14 residues. V was shortened by 2 bases and J by 4 bases, with 10 bases between the two germline ends. This CDR3 is CASSLDYTSDTQYF. The CDR3, as DNA: TGTGCCAGCAGCTTAGACTATACCTCAGATACGCAGTATTTT. The full variable domain, its missing parts supplied by reference TRBV7-3 and TRBJ2-3, is GAGVSQTPSNKVTEKGKYVELRCDPISGHTALYWYRQSLGQGPEFLIYFQGTGAADDSGLPNDRFFAVRPEGSVSTLKIQRTERGDSAVYLCASSLDYTSDTQYFGPGTRLTVL.

This clone was detected only once. The rearrangement joins TRBV11-2 to TRBJ1-6; tentatively, D is TRBD1 (6 bases). There are 12 residues in the CDR3. The V end lost 5 bases, the J end lost 15 bases, and 14 bases lay between the germline ends. Germline-derived CDR1 and CDR2 are SGHAT and FQNNGV. CDR3 amino acids: CASSPWTARLHF. The CDR3 coding sequence is TGTGCCAGCAGCCCGTGGACAGCTCGCCTCCACTTT.

The chain couples TRBV6-6 to TRBJ2-7, with a possible D match to TRBD1 (5 bases). V was shortened by 7 bases and J by 0 bases, with 10 bases between the two germline ends. The V gene's germline CDR1 is MNHNY and CDR2 SVGAGI (reference sequence). The CDR3 is 13 residues long. The CDR3 reads CASKQETSYEQYF. CDR3 bases: TGTGCCAGCAAACAGGAGACCTCCTACGAGCAGTACTTC.

V gene TRBV28 combines with J gene TRBJ2-5, with D unclear. The J call may be faulty, since TRBJ2-7 better matches the DNA end. CDR3 size: 13 residues. Germline CDR1 is MDHEN and CDR2 is SYDVKM. The CDR3 loop reads CASSFSSSYEQYF. DNA of the CDR3: TGTGCCAGCAGTTTCTCTAGCTCCTACGAGCAGTACTTC.

This clone was detected a few times. The chain is built from TRBV7-8 and TRBJ1-2; D is perhaps TRBD1 (5 bases). This CDR3 is 14 amino acids long. The germline gives CDR1 SGHVS, CDR2 FQNEAQ. V was shortened by 2 bases and J by 6 bases, with 13 bases between the two germline ends. CDR3 sequence (DNA): TGTGCCAGCAGCTTAAAAAGGGGAAGGGATGGCTACACCTTC. This encodes CASSLKRGRDGYTF.

The V and J genes are TRBV4-2 and TRBJ1-4; TRBD1 matches at 8 bases. Germline V gives CDR1 LGHNA, CDR2 YNFKEQ. Germline trimming cut 0 bases from V and 8 bases from J; bases unmatched to any gene: 8. The CDR3 has 16 amino acids. CDR3 region: CASSQEGGTGGEKLFF. In DNA, the CDR3 is TGTGCCAGCAGCCAAGAAGGGGGGACAGGAGGCGAAAAACTGTTTTTT.

The chain carries TRBV6-4 and TRBJ2-3; 12 nucleotides match TRBD2. The CDR3 is 15 residues long. The germline gives CDR1 MRHNA, CDR2 SNTAGT. V lost 6 bases and J lost 5; bases outside the gene matches: 6. The CDR3, as DNA: TGTGCCAGCAGAGCCGGACTAGCGGGGAAAGATACGCAGTATTTT. Translation gives CASRAGLAGKDTQYF.

The chain couples TRBV7-8 to TRBJ2-3, with D perhaps TRBD2 (6 bases). The CDR3 has 16 residues. V lost 5 bases to trimming and J lost 0 bases, with 15 bases between them. Germline V CDR1 and CDR2: SGHVS, FQNEAQ. The DNA of the CDR3 is TGTGCCAGCAGCCCACGGGGGAGCGTTAGCACAGATACGCAGTATTTT. This sequence encodes CASSPRGSVSTDTQYF.

The rearrangement links TRBV7-9 to TRBJ2-3, with 7 bases aligning to TRBD2. The trim removed 2 bases at V and 3 bases at J, leaving 8 bases unmatched. Looked up from germline, CDR1 is SEHNR and CDR2 is FQNEAQ (reference sequence). The CDR3 loop spans 16 amino acids. The CDR3 DNA sequence: TGTGCCAGCAGCTTATCCGCGGGAGAGGGAACAGATACGCAGTATTTT. Translation gives CASSLSAGEGTDTQYF.

The V gene is TRBV2, the J gene TRBJ1-5; D unresolved. The CDR3 length is 13 residues. Trimming stripped 4 bases from V and 5 bases from J, with 9 bases between. Germline V CDR1 and CDR2: SNHLY, FYNNEI. The CDR3 DNA reads TGTGCCAGCAGTGGAGAGGCTGATCAGCCCCAGCATTTT. Its translation: CASSGEADQPQHF. The whole variable domain, remainder taken from reference TRBV2 and TRBJ1-5, is EPEVTQTPSHQVTQMGQEVILRCVPISNHLYFYWYRQILGQKVEFLVSFYNNEISEKSEIFDDQFSVERPDGSNFTLKIRSTKLEDSAMYFCASSGEADQPQHFGDGTRLSIL.

The rearrangement uses TRBV11-3 and TRBJ1-1; D possibly corresponds to TRBD1 (6 bases). The V gene's germline CDR1 is SGHNT and CDR2 YENEEA. Trimming shortened V by 5 bases and J by 5 bases, and 21 bases separated the two germline ends. The CDR3 runs to 16 residues. CDR3 in amino acids: CASSKSSAAGETEAFF. CDR3 DNA sequence: TGTGCCAGCAGCAAAAGCTCCGCGGCAGGGGAAACTGAAGCTTTCTTT.

The chain uses TRBV6-6 and TRBJ2-2; 9 nucleotides agree with TRBD1. Germline assignment: CDR1 MNHNY and CDR2 SVGAGI (reference sequence). This CDR3 region has 13 residues. The V and J ends lost 11 bases and 3 bases, in that order; junction bases with no gene match: 4. The CDR3 DNA reads TGTGCCCACAGGGGGCAGGACACCGGGGAGCTGTTTTTT. This sequence encodes CAHRGQDTGELFF.

This chain links TRBV7-2 with TRBJ1-2, with D perhaps matching TRBD1 (6 bases). CDR3 length equals 16 residues. V shed 1 base and J shed 2 bases, with 14 bases lying between them. CDR1 and CDR2 (germline): SGHTA, FQGNSA. Written as DNA, the CDR3 is TGTGCCAGCAGCTTAGTAACCGGGACACCAAACTATGGCTACACCTTC. Translation gives CASSLVTGTPNYGYTF.

V gene TRBV5-1 combines with J gene TRBJ2-3, with TRBD1 identical over 8 bases. Germline CDR1 is SGHRS and CDR2 is YFSETQ. The V segment lost 1 base and the J segment 3 bases; nucleotides outside the gene matches: 13. The CDR3 totals 18 residues. Here the CDR3 reads CASSLSGGGGRITDTQYF. DNA of the CDR3: TGCGCCAGCAGCTTGTCAGGGGGCGGTGGAAGAATTACAGATACGCAGTATTTT.